This T cell receptor (beta chain) was captured by sequencing in a study of radiotherapy plus CTLA-4 blockade in lung cancer. Study-wide findings and caveats: Radiotherapy with ipilimumab was followed by blood expansion of tumor-derived clones.

V dropped 4 bases and J dropped 7 bases, with 19 bases sitting between them. CDR1 and CDR2 (germline): MDHEN, SYDVKM. The CDR3 totals 15 residues. Notes on this clone: Antigen: not known.

The assay was immunoSEQ multiplex PCR, and TCRdb's table has in-frame clones only and misses some. The sample records roughly 86,000 clones, 83% being singletons. The clonotype was recovered from a human donor with non-small cell lung cancer who had stable disease on radiotherapy plus ipilimumab. The J gene is TRBJ1-1, the V gene TRBV28; possibly TRBD1 for D (5 bases). Sequences were derived from peripheral blood, sampled from a patient treated with radiotherapy plus ipilimumab. CDR3 protein: CASSSKSSGHSEAFF. The CDR3 DNA sequence: TGTGCCAGCAGTTCAAAATCGTCGGGGCACAGTGAAGCTTTCTTT.